These 20 T cell receptor beta chains were sequenced from one sample in a study of T cells in localized non-small cell lung cancer. This table comes from immunoSEQ multiplex PCR, and its TCRdb copy is limited to in-frame clones, with some not included. The sample shows roughly 1,500 clones, about a third of them seen only once. The sequences come from normal lung tissue next to the tumor, collected before any cancer treatment. The receptors originated from a man aged 40 to 75 with stage I lung adenocarcinoma.

The chain employs TRBV5-1 and TRBJ2-5; D perhaps matches TRBD2 (7 bases). The CDR3 length is 14 residues. Trimming stripped 4 bases from V and 2 bases from J, with 12 bases between. The germline V gene encodes CDR1 SGHRS and CDR2 YFSETQ. CDR3 loop: CASSGEGTQETQYF. CDR3 coding DNA: TGCGCCAGCAGCGGGGAGGGGACACAAGAGACCCAGTACTTC.

This clone came up a few times. The chain is built from TRBV15 and TRBJ1-4; 8 nucleotides match TRBD1. V gave up 0 bases and J gave up 6 bases; unmatched junction bases: 3. Germline lookup yields CDR1 LNHNV and CDR2 YYDKDF (reference sequence). The CDR3 has 15 residues. Here the CDR3 reads CATSRDPTGDEKLFF. The CDR3 DNA sequence: TGTGCCACCAGCAGAGACCCGACAGGGGATGAAAAACTGTTTTTT.

This clone was picked up a small number of times. This chain joins TRBV11-3 and TRBJ2-2, with D maybe TRBD1 (6 bases). The germline CDR1 and CDR2 sequences are SGHNT and YENEEA. Trimming cost V 5 bases and J 1 base, with 14 bases left between them. The CDR3 consists of 16 residues. The CDR3 spells CASSTLGGVNTGELFF. The CDR3 bases are TGTGCCAGCAGCACCCTAGGGGGAGTGAACACCGGGGAGCTGTTTTTT.

This clone qualifies as medium-sized. The rearrangement uses TRBV6-8 and TRBJ1-3, with TRBD1 matching 9 bases. The J segment lost 4 bases and the V segment lost 6 bases, leaving 7 bases of the junction unmatched. Germline V gene lookup returns CDR1 MNHGY and CDR2 SAAAGT. The CDR3 totals 15 residues. CDR3 amino acids: CASSPTGGFGNTIYF. As DNA, the CDR3 is TGTGCCAGCAGCCCAACAGGGGGCTTCGGAAACACCATATATTTT.

The J gene is TRBJ2-5, the V gene TRBV18, with D possibly TRBD2 on 5 matching bases. V was clipped by 4 bases and J by 4 bases, with 13 bases between them. Germline CDR1 KGHSH, CDR2 LQKENI. The CDR3 contains 14 residues. This CDR3 reads CASSRSGPLETQYF. CDR3 in DNA: TGTGCCAGCTCACGAAGCGGTCCCCTAGAGACCCAGTACTTC.

V is TRBV2 and J is TRBJ1-2, with a tentative D call TRBD1 (6 bases). V was shortened by 7 bases and J by 5 bases, with 11 bases between the two germline ends. The V gene's germline CDR1 is SNHLY and CDR2 FYNNEI. The CDR3 runs to 12 residues. The DNA of the CDR3 is TGTGCCAGCACAGGGGAGTGGTATGGCTACACCTTC. This codes for CASTGEWYGYTF.

The J gene is TRBJ1-6, the V gene TRBV6-7, with D hard to call. TRBV6-7 falls under the ORF class, with uncertain function. The V end lost 6 bases, the J end lost 6 bases, and 21 bases lay between the germline ends. CDR3 length: 17 residues. The CDR3 loop is CASRPLERALRNSPLHF. CDR3 nucleotide sequence: TGTGCCAGCAGGCCCCTTGAAAGGGCCCTACGTAATTCACCCCTCCACTTT.

CDR3 in DNA: TGTGCCAGCAGCTTGTCCCGGGTGGCCCCCTACAATGAGCAGTTCTTC. This encodes CASSLSRVAPYNEQFF. The rearrangement joins TRBV11-3 to TRBJ2-1; D ambiguous. CDR3 size: 16 residues. From germline, CDR1 is SGHNT and CDR2 YENEEA. V shed 3 bases and J shed 2 bases, with 14 bases lying between them.

In its sample, this clone was seen a few times. The chain recombines TRBV11-3 with TRBJ2-7; 8 positions match TRBD1. The germline V gene encodes CDR1 SGHNT and CDR2 YENEEA. This CDR3 contains 15 residues. J was trimmed by 3 bases and V by 3 bases; bases with no gene match: 7. The CDR3 here is CASSFRPGQVYEQYF. CDR3 bases: TGTGCCAGCAGCTTTCGCCCGGGACAGGTCTACGAGCAGTACTTC.

This chain links TRBV11-3 with TRBJ1-3, with 10 nucleotides matching TRBD1. CDR3 size: 19 residues. Germline trimming cut 5 bases from V and 0 bases from J; bases unmatched to any gene: 13. Looked up from germline, CDR1 is SGHNT and CDR2 is YENEEA. The CDR3 DNA reads as TGTGCCAGCAGCCTCAGGGGGACAGGGGCCCCAGTCTCTGGAAACACCATATATTTT. Translation: CASSLRGTGAPVSGNTIYF.

The gene calls are TRBV7-1 and TRBJ2-7; 7 bases are a match to TRBD1. TRBV7-1 is flagged as an ORF with uncertain function. The V and J ends lost 5 bases and 2 bases, in that order; junction bases with no gene match: 3. The CDR3 length is 13 residues. The CDR3 DNA follows: TGTGCCAGCAGCCGAGACAGGGCCTACGAGCAGTACTTC. Protein: CASSRDRAYEQYF.

This clone came up a few times. V and J are TRBV6-8 and TRBJ1-1; D might be TRBD1 (5 bases). Germline CDR1 MNHGY, CDR2 SAAAGT. V lost 4 bases, J lost 4 bases, and 10 bases lay in between. The CDR3 spans 13 residues. The CDR3 DNA follows: TGTGCCAGCAGTTCCCAGGGTAGCACTGAAGCTTTCTTT. Its protein is CASSSQGSTEAFF.

This clone has more than one count but fewer than ten. V and J are TRBV6-8 and TRBJ1-2; 8 nucleotides match TRBD1. Losses at the gene ends were 5 bases for V and 4 bases for J; bases not matched to a gene: 9. CDR1 and CDR2 (germline): MNHGY, SAAAGT. The CDR3 has 15 residues. The chain's CDR3 is CASSNGQGDVYGYTF. CDR3 nucleotide sequence: TGTGCCAGCAGTAATGGACAGGGAGATGTCTATGGCTACACCTTC.

The chain carries TRBV29-1 and TRBJ2-1; D is uncertain. Trimming took 4 bases from V and 4 from J, leaving 14 bases between them. The CDR3 sequence is 14 residues long. Germline V CDR1 and CDR2: SQVTM, ANQGSEA. In DNA, the CDR3 is TGCAGCGTTGTTGCATCCTGGCAATACAATGAGCAGTTCTTC. Translated: CSVVASWQYNEQFF.

This clone was recorded a few times. V gene TRBV11-3 combines with J gene TRBJ1-1; no definite D call. Between the trimmed V and J ends, which lost 5 bases and 0 bases, there was a span of 10 bases. Germline V gene lookup returns CDR1 SGHNT and CDR2 YENEEA. The CDR3 contains 14 residues. The CDR3 coding sequence is TGTGCCAGCAGCCTGGCCTTCCTGAACACTGAAGCTTTCTTT. Amino acids: CASSLAFLNTEAFF.

V is TRBV9 and J is TRBJ1-5; unclear D gene. CDR1 is SGDLS and CDR2 is YYNGEE in the germline V gene. Trimming removed 5 bases at V and 9 bases at J, with 12 bases between. The CDR3 sequence is 12 residues long. In DNA form, the CDR3 reads TGTGCCAGCAGTGAGGATCGGGGGCCCCAGCATTTT. Amino acids: CASSEDRGPQHF. Filled out from reference TRBV9 and TRBJ1-5, the complete variable domain reads DSGVTQTPKHLITATGQRVTLRCSPRSGDLSVYWYQQSLDQGLQFLIQYYNGEERAKGNILERFSAQQFPDLHSELNLSSLELGDSALYFCASSEDRGPQHFGDGTRLSIL.

The chain recombines TRBV9 with TRBJ2-1, with D perhaps given as TRBD1 or TRBD2 (6 bases each). Trimming stripped 4 bases from V and 5 bases from J, with 16 bases between. This CDR3 has 15 residues. The germline V gene has CDR1 SGDLS and CDR2 YYNGEE. DNA of the CDR3: TGTGCCAGCAGCCTGACTAGTGGGGGCGACAATGAGCAGTTCTTC. Its translation is CASSLTSGGDNEQFF.

This clone was seen more than once but under ten times. This chain joins TRBV11-3 and TRBJ2-1; possible D gene TRBD2, 6 bases. The V gene's germline CDR1 is SGHNT and CDR2 YENEEA. V was shortened by 4 bases and J by 8 bases, with 21 bases between the two germline ends. The CDR3 runs 16 residues. The CDR3 bases are TGTGCCAGCAGCTCTACGGACTACACATATAGGGATGAGCAGTTCTTC. Encoded protein: CASSSTDYTYRDEQFF.

The J gene is TRBJ1-5, the V gene TRBV29-1; D unresolved. This CDR3 has 13 amino acids. V lost 5 bases to trimming and J lost 5 bases, with 13 bases between them. Germline lookup yields CDR1 SQVTM and CDR2 ANQGSEA. The CDR3 sequence is CSVRTNHDQPQHF. In DNA form, the CDR3 reads TGCAGCGTTCGGACTAACCATGATCAGCCCCAGCATTTT.

This chain connects TRBV5-1 to TRBJ2-3; D is tentatively TRBD1 or TRBD2 (5 bases each). CDR3 length: 14 residues. CDR1 and CDR2 from the germline V gene are SGHRS and YFSETQ. V dropped 4 bases and J dropped 5 bases, with 14 bases sitting between them. CDR3 DNA sequence: TGCGCCAGCAGCAGCCGGGACCCGAGAGATACGCAGTATTTT. It yields the protein CASSSRDPRDTQYF.